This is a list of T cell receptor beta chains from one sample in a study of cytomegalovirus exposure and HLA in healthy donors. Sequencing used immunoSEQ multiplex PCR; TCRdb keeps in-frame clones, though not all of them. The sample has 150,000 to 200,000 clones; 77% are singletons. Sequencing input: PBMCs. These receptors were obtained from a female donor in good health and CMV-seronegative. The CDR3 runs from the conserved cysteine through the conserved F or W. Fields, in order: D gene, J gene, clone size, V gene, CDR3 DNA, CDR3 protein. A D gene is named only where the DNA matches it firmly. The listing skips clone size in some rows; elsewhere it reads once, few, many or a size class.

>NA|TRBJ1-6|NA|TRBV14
TGTGCCAGCAGCCAAACAGATTATCGGTCACCCCTCCACTTT
CASSQTDYRSPLHF
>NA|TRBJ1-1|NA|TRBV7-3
TGTGCCAGCAGCGCCACAGGGAGTGGCACTGAAGCTTTCTTT
CASSATGSGTEAFF
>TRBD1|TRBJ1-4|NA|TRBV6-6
TGTGCCAGCAGTTCCCGACAGGGGTCTAATGAAAAACTGTTTTTT
CASSSRQGSNEKLFF
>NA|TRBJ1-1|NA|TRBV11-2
TGTGCCAGCAGCTTAGCTTATCGGGCTGAAGCTTTCTTT
CASSLAYRAEAFF
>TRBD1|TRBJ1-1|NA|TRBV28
TGTGCCAGCAGACCCGGGACAGGGGTGAACACTGAAGCTTTCTTT
CASRPGTGVNTEAFF
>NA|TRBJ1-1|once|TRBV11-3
TGTGCCAGCAGCTTATCTCAGGCGACTGAAGCTTTCTTT
CASSLSQATEAFF
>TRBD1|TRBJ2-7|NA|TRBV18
TGTGCCAGCTCACGGGACAGCTCCGAGCAGTACTTC
CASSRDSSEQYF
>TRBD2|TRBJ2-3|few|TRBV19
TGTGCCAGCAAAGAGACTAGCGGGAGAACAGATACGCAGTATTTT
CASKETSGRTDTQYF
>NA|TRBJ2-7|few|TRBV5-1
TGCGCCAGCAGCAGACTAGAGGGGAACGAGCAGTACTTC
CASSRLEGNEQYF
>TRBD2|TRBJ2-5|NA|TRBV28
TGTGCCAGCAGTTTACCCGGGGGGGGAGAGACCCAGTACTTC
CASSLPGGGETQYF
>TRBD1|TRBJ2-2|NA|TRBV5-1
TGCGCCAGCAGCGACAGGGCCTACACCGGGGAGCTGTTTTTT
CASSDRAYTGELFF
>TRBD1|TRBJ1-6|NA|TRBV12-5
TGTGCTAGTGGTTTGCGTCTAACAGGGGAGTGGAATTCACCCCTCCACTTT
CASGLRLTGEWNSPLHF
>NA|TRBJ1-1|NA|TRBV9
TGTGCCAGCAGCGTTCGCGGAGTGAACACTGAAGCTTTCTTT
CASSVRGVNTEAFF
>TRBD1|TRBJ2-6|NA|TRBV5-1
TGCGCCAGCAGCTCGCGACAGGGGGCGTATGGGGCCAACGTCCTGACTTTC
CASSSRQGAYGANVLTF
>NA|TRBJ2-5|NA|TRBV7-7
TGTGCCAGCAGCTTATCGGCGGTGCAAGAGACCCAGTACTTC
CASSLSAVQETQYF
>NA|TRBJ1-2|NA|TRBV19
TGTGCCAGTAGTATAGATCCAGGTTCCTATGGCTACACCTTC
CASSIDPGSYGYTF
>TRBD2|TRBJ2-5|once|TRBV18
TGTGCCAGCTCACCGAGACTAGCGGGGACCAAAGAGACCCAGTACTTC
CASSPRLAGTKETQYF
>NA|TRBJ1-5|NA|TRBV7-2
TGTGCCAGCAGCTTAGATCACCTAAGCAATCAGCCCCAGCATTTT
CASSLDHLSNQPQHF
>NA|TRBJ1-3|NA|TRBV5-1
TGCGCCAGCAGCTTGGTGCAGGGATCAGGAAACACCATATATTTT
CASSLVQGSGNTIYF
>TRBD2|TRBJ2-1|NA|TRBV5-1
TGCGCCAGCAGCTCGACTAGCGGGATAGGCAATGAGCAGTTCTTC
CASSSTSGIGNEQFF
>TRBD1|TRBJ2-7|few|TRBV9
TGTGCCAGCAGCCGGGACAGCACGTACGAGCAGTACTTC
CASSRDSTYEQYF
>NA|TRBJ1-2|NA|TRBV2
TGTGCCAGTGCTGGGCCATATGGCTACACCTTC
CASAGPYGYTF
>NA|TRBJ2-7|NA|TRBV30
TGTGCCTGGAGCGGGGGACAGACCTCGTCCTACGAGCAGTACTTC
CAWSGGQTSSYEQYF
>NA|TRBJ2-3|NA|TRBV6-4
TGTGCCAGCAGTGTTGGACCAGGGGCGGATACGCAGTATTTT
CASSVGPGADTQYF
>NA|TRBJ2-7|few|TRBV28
TGTGCCAGCAGTTTACTGAGAGGCGAGCAGTACTTC
CASSLLRGEQYF
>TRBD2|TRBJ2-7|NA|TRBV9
TGTGCCAGCAGCGTAGGAGGGACTAGCCGCTACGAGCAGTACTTC
CASSVGGTSRYEQYF
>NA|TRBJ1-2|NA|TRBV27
TGTGCCAGCAGTTTGGACAGCACTTCTAACTATGGCTACACCTTC
CASSLDSTSNYGYTF
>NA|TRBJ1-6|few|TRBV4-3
TGCGCCAGCAGCCAAGATCGGGGTAATTCACCCCTCCACTTT
CASSQDRGNSPLHF
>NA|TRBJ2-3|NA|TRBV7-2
TGTGCCAGCAGCTTAATCAGCGGAGATACGCAGTATTTT
CASSLISGDTQYF
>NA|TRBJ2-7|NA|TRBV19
TGTGCCAGTAAGGCGGACACAGGGACCTACGAGCAGTACTTC
CASKADTGTYEQYF
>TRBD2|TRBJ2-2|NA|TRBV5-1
TGCGCCAGCAGCAAGACTAGCGGTACGAACACCGGGGAGCTGTTTTTT
CASSKTSGTNTGELFF
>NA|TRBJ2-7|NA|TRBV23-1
TGCGCCAGCAGGCCGACACGACCCTACGAGCAGTACTTC
CASRPTRPYEQYF
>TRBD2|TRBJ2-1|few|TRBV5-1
TGCGCCAGCAGGCCTAGCGGGAAGAATGAGCAGTTCTTC
CASRPSGKNEQFF
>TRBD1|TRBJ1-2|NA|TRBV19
TGTGCCACCCAAACAGGGGTCTACGGCTACACCTTC
CATQTGVYGYTF
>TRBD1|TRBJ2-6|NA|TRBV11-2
TGTGCCAGCAGCGCGACAGGGGGCTCTGGGGCCAACGTCCTGACTTTC
CASSATGGSGANVLTF
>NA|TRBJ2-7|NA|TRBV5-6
TGTGCCAGCAGCCCAGGACAGTACGAGCAGTACTTC
CASSPGQYEQYF
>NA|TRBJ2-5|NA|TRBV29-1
TGCAGCGCCATTCCGCGGGGGCTCGGGGAGACCCAGTACTTC
CSAIPRGLGETQYF
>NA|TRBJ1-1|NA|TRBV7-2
TGTGCCAGCAGCTTCGGGGAGAACACTGAAGCTTTCTTT
CASSFGENTEAFF
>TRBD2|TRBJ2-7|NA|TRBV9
TGTGCCAGCAGCGTAGCGACTAGCGGGGGGGATATAACAATTCCCTACGAGCAGTACTTC
CASSVATSGGDITIPYEQYF